This T cell receptor (beta chain) stems from a study of cytomegalovirus exposure and HLA in healthy donors (dated by TCRdb to the late 2010s). Broadly, across the study: According to an earlier analysis of several hundred of the donors, about 179 million T cells yielded 100 million or so unique TCR beta sequences and roughly 280 Gb of sequence data. An early release covering around 630 HLA-typed donors comprised roughly 300 gigabases of sequencing data and 85 million to 100 million unique TCR sequences. Of the roughly 400 genotyped donors, around 81% fell in the genetic ancestry cluster associated with self-reported Caucasian donors. The aim of the study was to test whether cataloging public T cell receptors could identify signatures of past pathogen exposure. The study used immunosequencing to profile the T cell repertoires of several hundred subjects and linked those repertoires to cytomegalovirus serostatus. A separate validation cohort of about 110 different subjects was used in addition to the 666-subject first cohort. The study combined high-throughput TCR immunosequencing, statistical association of individual TCRs with disease status, and machine learning to predict cytomegalovirus infection status. A later analysis re-examined previously published TCR beta repertoires from just over 650 donors and added high-resolution HLA genotyping to investigate patterns of TCR occurrence. In the later analysis, no new phenotypic data were used to find candidate immune exposures; instead, reliance was placed on TCR beta sequences and their occurrence across donors. In an earlier analysis of 550 to 700 of the donors, high-throughput TCR beta sequencing was used to judge whether each TCR beta V gene segment behaved as functional or pseudogenic. Donor age, sex, ethnicity and CMV serostatus were compiled alongside the repertoire data. A later genetic analysis took genome-wide SNP genotypes for about 60% of the roughly 670 donors and used that subset as a discovery cohort. All discovery cohort repertoires had been generated on a single sequencing platform. HLA typing covered class I and class II loci at four-digit resolution. The number of donors typed differed by locus, with 629-630 for A, B, C, DRB1 and DQB1, around 560 for DQA1, approximately 580 for DPA1, and some 450 for DPB1. Four to six DR-DQ haplotypes were handled as single units for association and clustering, since linkage in the cohort was strong. Across about 380 genotyped donors of the cohort, an average of roughly 230,000 unique TCR beta nucleotide sequences per donor were sequenced, and around 19% of those sequences were non-productive.

From the cysteine up to the phenylalanine, the CDR3 has a length of 15 residues. Only the CDR3 DNA is retained, 45 bases long and in frame from the first base. The germline V gene provides CDR1 SGHTA and CDR2 FQGNSA. A distance of 11 bases separates the germline ends of V and J, which lose 1 base and 2 bases respectively. Libraries were built with the immunoSEQ multiplex PCR assay. A mixture of 60 forward primers for TCR Vbeta segments and 13 reverse primers for TCR Jbeta segments was used in the multiplex PCR. The CDR3 region of rearranged TCR beta genes was amplified from genomic DNA with a multiplex PCR assay. The Illumina HiSeq System was used to sequence the amplified TCR beta libraries as 87-base-pair reads. In the authors' own workflow: In a later analysis, tens of millions of unique TCR beta chains were counted across the roughly 670 repertoires, and approximately 9.9 million of these chains were shared by at least two donors. A nearest-neighbor algorithm error-corrected the raw reads and collapsed the reads into unique sequences, merging closely related sequences to remove PCR and sequencing errors. Alignment of CDR3 sequences to IMGT reference sequences was used to assign V, D and J gene segments. For a sequence to be retained, a match of at least six nucleotides was required to both a V gene segment and a J gene segment. A rearrangement was called productive if the CDR3 had no stop codons and remained in frame with V and J, and every other rearrangement was called non-productive. CDR3 was defined according to IMGT convention as the region running from the second conserved V-encoded cysteine to the conserved J-encoded phenylalanine. Sequences without an unambiguous match to a single V gene segment were excluded from the earlier analysis of about 600 of the donors. An earlier analysis of almost 600 of the donors classified V segments as functional when productive rearrangements were above 56.7% and as segregating when the standard deviation between donors was above 5%. A statistical classification framework was built for diagnosing cytomegalovirus status from the catalog of TCR beta chain sequences. In a later analysis, V and J genes were assigned by comparing TCR nucleotide sequences against IMGT/GENE-DB human TR gene sequences. A later analysis assigned CDR3 sequences and most-parsimonious VDJ recombination scenarios with the TCRdist pipeline. In a later analysis, each TCR beta chain was defined by its CDR3 amino acid sequence together with its V-gene family, and reads lacking a unique V-gene family were excluded. A later analysis removed nearly 600 highly shared, low-generation-probability nucleotide sequences to deal with suspected cross-contamination and a sequencing artifact. In a later analysis, a clonal expansion index for each public chain was calculated from normalized within-repertoire ranks of inferred template counts. A later analysis computed generation probabilities with a VDJ recombination model fitted to out-of-frame rearrangements, and checked the results against IGoR. In a later analysis, TCR-TCR, TCR-HLA and TCR-CMV co-occurrence was scored with hypergeometric tests, and a repertoire-size bias correction was applied to TCR pairs. To estimate false discovery rates, a later analysis permuted the HLA or CMV assignments 20 times. In a later analysis, co-occurring TCRs were grouped using DBSCAN, with TCRdist sequence similarity added in when clustering inside HLA-allele-positive subsets. For co-occurrence clustering, repertoires with fewer than 30,000 or more than 120,000 public chains were excluded, along with five repertoires with anomalous nucleotide sharing. This immuneACCESS table, as held by TCRdb, lists in-frame sequences with V and J called but not all clones. Of the missing ones, under half trace to an unresolved V gene in checked studies; the others have no known cause. V and J calls plus clone size are reproduced from that table; the DNA served to infer D and trimming. For this sample the table gives 150,000 or so clones, of which about four fifths were detected only once. The ten top clones hold about 4% of the sample.

The paper as a whole reports these results and caveats: A cluster of highly shared sequence variants was judged likely to be a technical artifact of the sequencing pipeline. Correlated functional status among segregating V segments might be attributable to linkage disequilibrium, but an unknown experimental factor could not be ruled out. In a later analysis, TCR association rates were found to vary across HLA loci, with the most associated TCRs seen for DRB1 alleles and the fewest for HLA-C alleles. The study listed 150 to 200 TCR beta chains as associated with cytomegalovirus. In an earlier analysis of approximately 590 of the donors, most TCR beta V segments appeared in productive rearrangements about 87% or about 30% of the time, broadly matching IMGT annotations. Compared with equally common non-associated chains, HLA-associated TCR beta chains in a later analysis were more clonally expanded and had lower generation probabilities. The classifier was reported to diagnose cytomegalovirus status with high specificity and sensitivity in both the original and validation cohorts. It was suggested by the authors that the approach could potentially be generalized to other disease states and immunological phenotypes. Seventeen rarely observed V segments, including chromosome 9 orphons, were excluded from the earlier analysis of a few hundred of the donors because counts were too low. Some IMGT-functional V segments, including TRBV6-2 and TRBV6-3, could not be distinguished by the 87-base-pair reads and were therefore excluded. A later genetic analysis reported fewer N-insertions in productive TCRs among donors in an Asian-associated ancestry cluster than the roughly 700-donor mean. A further reported finding was that TCR beta sequences accurately predicted the HLA-A and HLA-B alleles for most subjects in the first cohort. When HLA alleles, especially DR and DQ, strongly co-occurred, TCR associations were difficult to assign to individual alleles. Several of the top co-occurrence clusters appeared to be linked to parvovirus B19, influenza, CMV and Epstein-Barr virus, according to a later analysis. While some public TCRs were present in many individuals, most TCR sequences turned up only very rarely across donors. In vitro tests confirmed that a few of the cytomegalovirus-associated TCR beta chains recognize cytomegalovirus antigens. A later analysis found that most CMV-associated TCR beta chains appeared HLA-restricted, with HLA associations seemingly driven largely by CMV exposure. V-gene and J-gene trimming of TCR beta chains was associated with a missense DCLRE1C variant in a later genetic analysis, and the association was replicated in an independent cohort. In a later analysis, over 15,000 TCR beta sequences were associated with specific HLA alleles at a false discovery rate of 0.05. Because HLA typing was unavailable for some donors at each locus, only the typed subset was used in association tests. In this cohort, only TCR beta chains were sequenced, and detectable features were limited by the absence of alpha or paired-chain data. The presence/absence analyses assumed that sequencing depth was roughly uniform across donors, and that assumption may not be true. CMV serostatus was the only immune exposure information available for the cohort.

To note about this clone: The specificity of this receptor is unknown. No much larger clone exists at a distance of one base, and base qualities are not known.

The cohort was made up of 500 to 800 healthy bone marrow donors. At the time of sampling, all cohort members were nominally healthy, though unrecorded immune exposures were likely present. The donor tested CMV seropositive, placing the donor among the 250 to 300 seropositive members of the cohort. A peripheral blood sample was provided by each donor, and peripheral blood mononuclear cells were used for TCR beta sequencing. Genomic DNA extraction from the blood cell samples was performed with the Qiagen DNeasy Blood Extraction Kit. The sample consisted of PBMCs. The sequence links TRBV7-2 to TRBJ1-1; a confident D gene designation cannot be given. The receptor was derived from a man over 45 in good health and CMV-seropositive. The nucleotide sequence is given as TGTGCCAGCAGCTTAGGGCAGGTGATTAACACTGAAGCTTTCTTT. The translation is CASSLGQVINTEAFF.